Listed here are 8 T cell receptor beta chains from one sample, sequenced in a study of cytomegalovirus exposure and HLA in healthy donors. The PCR was carried out with 60 Vbeta primers and 13 Jbeta primers. Here immunoSEQ multiplex PCR was the method, and the copy in TCRdb shows in-frame clones only, minus some. The table has 180,000 or so clones, approximately 85% seen once. Sequencing used PBMCs. These receptors all stem from a woman aged 50 to 65 in good health and CMV-seropositive.

The J gene is TRBJ1-1, the V gene TRBV11-3; D not certain. V was cut by 3 bases and J by 4 bases, with 9 bases left in between. The CDR3 has 13 amino acids. Germline lookup yields CDR1 SGHNT and CDR2 YENEEA. For the CDR3, the DNA is TGTGCCAGCAGCTTCGGGGTAGGCACTGAAGCTTTCTTT. Translation: CASSFGVGTEAFF.

The rearrangement uses TRBV27 and TRBJ1-2; D may be TRBD1 (6 bases). Trimming left V 4 bases short and J 4 bases short, with 13 bases between. Per the germline V gene, CDR1 is MNHEY and CDR2 is SMNVEV (reference sequence). CDR3 length: 14 residues. The CDR3 coding sequence is TGTGCCAGCAGTTCCCGGACAGTTAGCTATGGCTACACCTTC. This translates into CASSSRTVSYGYTF.

This clone occurred once. V and J are TRBV9 and TRBJ1-1; possible D gene TRBD1, 6 bases. Trimming removed 0 bases from V and 3 bases from J, with 18 bases in between. From germline, CDR1 is SGDLS and CDR2 YYNGEE. The CDR3 is made up of 17 amino acids. CDR3 DNA sequence: TGTGCCAGCAGCGTAGAGCTTAGGAGGACAGTCTACACTGAAGCTTTCTTT. Translating it yields CASSVELRRTVYTEAFF.

V and J are TRBV21-1 and TRBJ2-7; no check of the table's D call, TRBD1, against the DNA was made. TRBV21-1 is assigned pseudogene status. The CDR3 totals 14 residues. The CDR3 DNA is TGTGCCAGCAGCAAAGTGGACATCTCCTACGAGCAGTACTTC. Translating it yields CASSKVDISYEQYF.

The chain carries TRBV29-1 and TRBJ2-4; 9 bases are a match to TRBD1. Trimming took 8 bases from V and 2 from J; bases not matched to a gene: 7. CDR1 is SQVTM and CDR2 is ANQGSEA in the germline V gene. This CDR3 has 14 amino acids. CDR3 protein: CSFKTGGTKNIQYF. The CDR3 coding sequence is TGCAGCTTTAAGACAGGGGGAACCAAAAACATTCAGTACTTC.

This chain links TRBV25-1 with TRBJ1-6; D possibly corresponds to TRBD1 (5 bases). The germline gives CDR1 MGHDK, CDR2 SYGVNS. CDR3 length: 16 residues. V lost 3 bases and J 1 base, leaving 10 bases between the germline ends. CDR3 region: CASSERRGSYNSPLHF. DNA for the CDR3: TGTGCCAGCAGTGAGCGACGGGGGTCCTATAATTCACCCCTCCACTTT. The variable domain in full, with the rest retrieved from reference TRBV25-1 and TRBJ1-6, is EADIYQTPRYLVIGTGKKITLECSQTMGHDKMYWYQQDPGMELHLIHYSYGVNSTEKGDLSSESTVSRIRTEHFPLTLESARPSHTSQYLCASSERRGSYNSPLHFGNGTRLTVT.

This clone appeared a few times. This chain joins TRBV5-1 and TRBJ2-1; TRBD2 aligns across 9 bases. CDR1 and CDR2 from the germline V gene are SGHRS and YFSETQ. V was pared by 2 bases and J by 7 bases, with 4 bases of the junction left unmatched. CDR3 length: 14 residues. The CDR3 DNA reads as TGCGCCAGCAGCTTTGGACTAGCGTTAAATGAGCAGTTCTTC. It yields the protein CASSFGLALNEQFF.

V and J are TRBV29-1 and TRBJ2-7, with TRBD2 matching over 7 bases. The V segment lost 6 bases and the J segment 2 bases; nucleotides outside the gene matches: 10. There are 14 residues in the CDR3. The germline V gene encodes CDR1 SQVTM and CDR2 ANQGSEA. Here the CDR3 reads CSVPTSRYPYEQYF. The CDR3 coding sequence is TGCAGCGTCCCGACTAGCCGTTACCCCTACGAGCAGTACTTC.